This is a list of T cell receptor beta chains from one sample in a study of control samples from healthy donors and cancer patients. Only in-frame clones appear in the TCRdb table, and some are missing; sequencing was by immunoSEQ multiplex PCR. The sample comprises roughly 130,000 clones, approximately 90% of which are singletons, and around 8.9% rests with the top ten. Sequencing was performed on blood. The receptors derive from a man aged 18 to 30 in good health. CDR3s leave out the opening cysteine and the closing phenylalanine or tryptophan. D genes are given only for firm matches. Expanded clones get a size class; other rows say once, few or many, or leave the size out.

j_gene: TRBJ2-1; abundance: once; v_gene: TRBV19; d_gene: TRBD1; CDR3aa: ASDRGNYNEQF
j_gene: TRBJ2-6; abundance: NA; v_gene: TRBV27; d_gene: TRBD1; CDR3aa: ASSPGQIFSGANVLT
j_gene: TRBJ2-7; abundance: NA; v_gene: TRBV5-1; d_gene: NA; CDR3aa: ASSLGGRPYEQY
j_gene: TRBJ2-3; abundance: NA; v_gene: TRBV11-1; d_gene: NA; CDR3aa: ASSLTGTTDTQY
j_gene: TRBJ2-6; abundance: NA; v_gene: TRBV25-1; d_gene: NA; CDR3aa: ASSEKWGTTGANVLT
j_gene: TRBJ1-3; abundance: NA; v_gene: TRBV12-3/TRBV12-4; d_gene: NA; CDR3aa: ASKYNTIY
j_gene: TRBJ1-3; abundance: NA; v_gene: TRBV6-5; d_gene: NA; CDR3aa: ASRDSGNTIY
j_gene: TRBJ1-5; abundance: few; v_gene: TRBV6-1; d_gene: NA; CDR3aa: ASSESAILAQH
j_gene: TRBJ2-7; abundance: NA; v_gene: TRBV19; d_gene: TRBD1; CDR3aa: ASSEGTDSYEQY
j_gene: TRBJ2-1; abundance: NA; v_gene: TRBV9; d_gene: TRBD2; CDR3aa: ASSVGLAGGSSYNEQF
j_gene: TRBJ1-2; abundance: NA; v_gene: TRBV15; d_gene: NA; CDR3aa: ATSRAPFYGYT
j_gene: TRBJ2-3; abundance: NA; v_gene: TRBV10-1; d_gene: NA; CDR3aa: ASSAPGTDTQY
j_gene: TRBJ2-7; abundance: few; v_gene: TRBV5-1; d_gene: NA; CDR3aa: ASRREKAYEQY
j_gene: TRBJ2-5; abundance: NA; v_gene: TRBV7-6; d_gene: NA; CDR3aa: ASSLNGGQETQY
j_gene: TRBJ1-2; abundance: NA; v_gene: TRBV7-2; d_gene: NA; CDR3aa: ASSLAFGRGYGYT
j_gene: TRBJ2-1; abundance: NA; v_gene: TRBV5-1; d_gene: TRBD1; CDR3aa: ASSSGQGFDEQF
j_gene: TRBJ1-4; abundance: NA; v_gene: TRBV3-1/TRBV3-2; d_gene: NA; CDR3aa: ASSWTAEKLF
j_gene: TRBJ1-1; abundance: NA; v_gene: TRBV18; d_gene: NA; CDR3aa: ATNQVRKNTEAF
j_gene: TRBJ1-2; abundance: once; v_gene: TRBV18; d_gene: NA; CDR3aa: ASSPPERGAYGYT
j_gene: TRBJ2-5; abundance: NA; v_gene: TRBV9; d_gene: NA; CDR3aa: ASSVAGHRVETQY
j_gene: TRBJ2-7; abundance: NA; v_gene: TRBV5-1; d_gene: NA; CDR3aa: ASSLGGRFGEQY
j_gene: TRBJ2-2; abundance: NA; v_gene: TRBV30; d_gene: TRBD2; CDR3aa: AWSVGRGIHTGELF
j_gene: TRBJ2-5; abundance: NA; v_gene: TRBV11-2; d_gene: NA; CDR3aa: ASSLHLAGAGETQY
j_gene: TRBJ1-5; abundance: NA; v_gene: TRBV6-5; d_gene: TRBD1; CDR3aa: ASSPSGQIPQH
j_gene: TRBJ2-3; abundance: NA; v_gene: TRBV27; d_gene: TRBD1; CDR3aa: ASSSRDRDITDTQY
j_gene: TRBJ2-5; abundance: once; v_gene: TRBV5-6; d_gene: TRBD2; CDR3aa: ASSSLRGGETQY
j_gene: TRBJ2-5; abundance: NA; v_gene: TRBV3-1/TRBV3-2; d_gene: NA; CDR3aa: ASSRMGSGLGETQY
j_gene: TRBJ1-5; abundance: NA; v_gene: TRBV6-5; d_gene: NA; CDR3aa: ASSYDSANQPQH
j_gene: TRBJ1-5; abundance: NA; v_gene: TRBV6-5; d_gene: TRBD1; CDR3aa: ASSPGTGLEQPQH
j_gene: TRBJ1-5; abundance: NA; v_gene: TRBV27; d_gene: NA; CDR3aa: ASSLHHRKSNQPQH
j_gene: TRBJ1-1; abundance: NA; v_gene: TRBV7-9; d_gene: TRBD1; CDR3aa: ASSLGRTGPFYTEAF
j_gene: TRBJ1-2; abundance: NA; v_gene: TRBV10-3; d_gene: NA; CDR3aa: AISEPLRGSSGYT
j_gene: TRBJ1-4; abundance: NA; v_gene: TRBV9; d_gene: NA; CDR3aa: ASSVAQFRGEKLF
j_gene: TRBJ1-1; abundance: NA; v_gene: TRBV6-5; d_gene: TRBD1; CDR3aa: ASRLRGDGNTEAF
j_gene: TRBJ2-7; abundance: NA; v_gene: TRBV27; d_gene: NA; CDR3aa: ASSYGNSYEQY
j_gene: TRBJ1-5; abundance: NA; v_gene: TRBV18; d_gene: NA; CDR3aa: ASSRRGVGNQPQH
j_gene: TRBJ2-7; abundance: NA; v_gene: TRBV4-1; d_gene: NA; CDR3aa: ASSQSASNLIHEQY
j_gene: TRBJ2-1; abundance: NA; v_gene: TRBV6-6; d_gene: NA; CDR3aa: ASRPKNRVNEQF
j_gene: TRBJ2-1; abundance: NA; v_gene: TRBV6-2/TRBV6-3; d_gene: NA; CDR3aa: ASSGDSLNEQF
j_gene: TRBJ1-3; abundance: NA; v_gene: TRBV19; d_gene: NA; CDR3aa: ASRASSGNTIY
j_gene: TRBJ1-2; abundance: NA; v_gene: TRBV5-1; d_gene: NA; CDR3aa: ASSLGSSQDYGYT
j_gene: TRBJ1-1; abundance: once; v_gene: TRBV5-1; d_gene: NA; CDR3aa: ASSSDTEAF
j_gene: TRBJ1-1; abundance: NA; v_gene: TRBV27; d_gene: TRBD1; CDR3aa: ASSPPMTGAGTEAF
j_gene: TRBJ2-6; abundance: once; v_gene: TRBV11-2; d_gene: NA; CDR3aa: ASSLGDLPNVSGANVLT
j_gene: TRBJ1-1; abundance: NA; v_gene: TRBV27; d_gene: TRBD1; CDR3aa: ASSGTGGKRSEAF